This passage covers 9 T cell receptor beta chains from one sample sequenced in a study of shared clonotypes between healthy human individuals. Clones were sequenced by immunoSEQ multiplex PCR, and TCRdb holds only the in-frame ones, with some missing. This table has roughly 2.4 million clones, more than 90% appearing once. The sample comprised naive CD4+ T cells sorted from blood. Subset defined: CD45RA+ positively selected. The source of these receptors is a man aged 18 to 29 in good health.

Worth noting for this clone: The same CDR3 also results from other DNA sequences found in this sample. Here the CDR3 DNA reads TGTGCCAGTAGTATGACAGGGAATCAGCCCCAGCATTTT. It yields the protein CASSMTGNQPQHF. The chain couples TRBV19 to TRBJ1-5, with TRBD1 matching over 7 bases. V gave up 3 bases and J gave up 4 bases; unmatched junction bases: 0. Germline-derived CDR1 and CDR2 are LNHDA and SQIVND (reference sequence). CDR3 length equals 13 residues.

V and J are TRBV30 and TRBJ2-5; D unresolved. The CDR3 is 15 residues long. The V end lost 0 bases, the J end lost 7 bases, and 18 bases lay between the germline ends. Germline CDR1 GTSNPN, CDR2 SVGIG (reference sequence). CDR3 in amino acids: CAWSVRLGSRGTQYF. The CDR3 DNA follows: TGTGCCTGGAGTGTAAGGTTGGGGTCTCGAGGGACCCAGTACTTC.

The chain recombines TRBV5-4 with TRBJ2-1, with 10 nucleotides matching TRBD2. Unmatched junction bases numbered 7, after V lost 4 bases and J lost 6 bases. Germline V gene data show CDR1 as SGHNT and CDR2 as YYREEE (reference sequence). The CDR3 has 15 amino acids. CDR3 nucleotide sequence: TGTGCCAGCAGCACCCTAGCGGGAGCAGGCAATGAGCAGTTCTTC. Amino acids: CASSTLAGAGNEQFF.

The chain is built from TRBV19 and TRBJ1-5; no clear D. The V and J ends lost 5 bases and 7 bases respectively, with 15 bases between them. CDR3 length: 14 amino acids. The germline CDR1 and CDR2 sequences are LNHDA and SQIVND (reference sequence). The CDR3 spells CASSPTRVEQPQHF. The CDR3 region has the DNA TGTGCCAGTAGTCCCACAAGGGTTGAACAGCCCCAGCATTTT.

The chain is built from TRBV30 and TRBJ2-3; D gene uncertain. Germline CDR1 and CDR2: GTSNPN and SVGIG (reference sequence). The CDR3 has 13 residues. Trimming took off 3 bases at V and 3 bases at J, with 10 bases between the two ends. In DNA form, the CDR3 reads TGTGCCTGGAGCGAAGGGCTAACAGATACGCAGTATTTT. It codes for CAWSEGLTDTQYF.

This rearrangement joins TRBV2 to TRBJ2-3, with TRBD2 identical over 7 bases. V gave up 4 bases and J gave up 2 bases; unmatched junction bases: 6. The CDR3 is 15 amino acids. Per germline, CDR1 SNHLY and CDR2 FYNNEI. CDR3 coding DNA: TGTGCCAGCAGTGTAGGGGCGGGGGTCACAGATACGCAGTATTTT. This encodes CASSVGAGVTDTQYF.

This clone has a single count. V and J are TRBV5-8 and TRBJ1-6, with D maybe TRBD1 (6 bases). In germline, CDR1 is SGHTS, CDR2 YDEGEE. V lost 4 bases, J lost 0 bases, and 17 bases lay in between. The CDR3 has 18 residues. This CDR3 reads CASSPAWGAISYNSPLHF. The CDR3 DNA sequence: TGTGCCAGCAGCCCCGCTTGGGGGGCCATCTCCTATAATTCACCCCTCCACTTT.

DNA of the CDR3: TGTGCCATCACATTGCAGGGGACAGATACGCAGTATTTT. It yields the protein CAITLQGTDTQYF. This chain connects TRBV10-3 to TRBJ2-3; weak D call: TRBD1 (6 bases). Germline CDR1 ENHRY, CDR2 SYGVKD. This CDR3 comprises 13 residues. Trimming pared 7 bases from V and 3 bases from J, leaving 11 bases between.

The chain recombines TRBV6-6 with TRBJ2-7, with unresolved D. Trimming left V 7 bases short and J 4 bases short, with 17 bases between. The germline CDR1 and CDR2 sequences are MNHNY and SVGAGI (reference sequence). This CDR3 is 14 amino acids long. In DNA, the CDR3 is TGTGCCAGCACCTCCGGGCTGGTGGGTTACGAGCAGTACTTC. This encodes CASTSGLVGYEQYF.